These T cell receptor beta chains were read from a single sample in a study of T cell responses to AZD1222 COVID-19 vaccine. The protocol was immunoSEQ multiplex PCR, while the TCRdb copy is restricted to in-frame clones and leaves out a portion. The sample yields roughly 79,000 clones, around 73% seen once. The sequences come from peripheral blood, collected on day 0 of AZD1222 vaccination. The receptors stem from an adult in good health. Each CDR3 is given with its conserved first and last residue. The order of the fields is CDR3 DNA, CDR3 protein, CDR3 length, D gene, clone size, V gene, J gene. D genes are given only for firm matches. Clone size is shown for a subset of rows, as once, few, many or a class of expanded clone.

TGTGCCAGCAGCTCTATCGGCTCCGGCACAGATACGCAGTATTTT	CASSSIGSGTDTQYF	15	-	-	TRBV7-6	TRBJ2-3
TGTGCCAGTACCAAAAACCGGGACAGTCTCAATCAGCCCCAGCATTTT	CASTKNRDSLNQPQHF	16	TRBD1	once	TRBV19	TRBJ1-5
TGTGCCAGCATCCCGGGACAGGTGAACTATGGCTACACCTTC	CASIPGQVNYGYTF	14	TRBD1	few	TRBV2	TRBJ1-2
TGTGCCACCAGTGATTTTCGGGGTGGCTCCCCAGATACGCAGTATTTT	CATSDFRGGSPDTQYF	16	-	-	TRBV24-1	TRBJ2-3
TGTGCCAGCTCACTGGAGACGAGGAACACTGAAGCTTTCTTT	CASSLETRNTEAFF	14	-	-	TRBV18	TRBJ1-1
TGTGCCAGCAGTTATCAAAACACAGATACGCAGTATTTT	CASSYQNTDTQYF	13	-	-	TRBV6-1	TRBJ2-3
TGTGCCAGCAGCCCACAGCGAGCTAGCACAGATACGCAGTATTTT	CASSPQRASTDTQYF	15	-	-	TRBV9	TRBJ2-3
TGTGCCACCAGCTCAGAGGGGGCACGGGAGACCCAGTACTTC	CATSSEGARETQYF	14	TRBD1	-	TRBV15	TRBJ2-5
TGTGCCAGCAGTTGGCAGAGGGGGGACAATGAGCAGTTCTTC	CASSWQRGDNEQFF	14	-	-	TRBV2	TRBJ2-1
TGTGCCAGCAGCTTAACGGACAGGGGGAGCTACGAGCAGTACTTC	CASSLTDRGSYEQYF	15	TRBD1	-	TRBV7-8	TRBJ2-7
TGTGCCAGCAGTCGGGGGGCTGGGCAGCCCCAGCATTTT	CASSRGAGQPQHF	13	-	-	TRBV12-3/TRBV12-4	TRBJ1-5
TGCGCCAGCAGTCAATCGGGGAACCGCCATCAGCCCCAGCATTTT	CASSQSGNRHQPQHF	15	-	few	TRBV23-1	TRBJ1-5
TGTGCCAGTGTGGCAGGCTTGAACACTGAAGCTTTCTTT	CASVAGLNTEAFF	13	-	-	TRBV7-9	TRBJ1-1
TGTGCCTACAGGTTAAGCTCCTACAATGAGCAGTTCTTC	CAYRLSSYNEQFF	13	-	-	TRBV30	TRBJ2-1
TGCGCCAGCACATCCGGGACAGGGCTCGGTAATGAGCAGTTCTTC	CASTSGTGLGNEQFF	15	TRBD1	few	TRBV4-1	TRBJ2-1
TGTGCCAGCTCGAACGGGGGCGGGGAATATTCACCCCTCCACTTT	CASSNGGGEYSPLHF	15	-	-	TRBV6-6	TRBJ1-6
TGTGCCTGGAGTCAGGGGAATCAGCCCCAGCATTTT	CAWSQGNQPQHF	12	-	-	TRBV30	TRBJ1-5